Listed below are T cell receptor beta chains from one sample, sequenced in a study of T cell responses to AZD1222 COVID-19 vaccine. Method: immunoSEQ multiplex PCR; TCRdb's copy keeps in-frame clones and lacks some. The sample comprises roughly 120,000 clones, 80% to 90% of which are singletons, and 18% rests with the top ten. Source: peripheral blood, taken on day 0 of MenACWY control vaccination. The receptors derive from an adult in good health. CDR3s include the opening cysteine and the closing phenylalanine or tryptophan.

>TRBV27|TRBJ2-1
CASSPGFVAMRDEQFF
>TRBV5-4|TRBJ1-1
CASSLGGVSVEAFF
>TRBV19|TRBJ1-5
CASSTPFSNQPQHF
>TRBV19|TRBJ1-3
CASTSWTGNGNTIYF
>TRBV11-3|TRBJ2-2
CASSLGERESGELFF
>TRBV5-1|TRBJ2-3
CASSSQGADTQYF
>TRBV29-1|TRBJ1-2
CSVSQGYGYTF
>TRBV28|TRBJ2-1
CASSPVPGYNEQFF
>TRBV4-1|TRBJ2-4
CASSQVAAGKDKNIQYF
>TRBV5-1|TRBJ1-6
CASSLRDSFNSPLHF
>TRBV3-1/TRBV3-2|TRBJ1-2
CASSHGDGYTF
>TRBV9|TRBJ1-2
CASSVGWSASNYGYTF
>TRBV19|TRBJ1-5
CASRAGTGGSQPQHF
>TRBV6-5|TRBJ1-5
CASRMGHLSNQPQHF
>TRBV2|TRBJ2-5
CASRTDRGGETQYF
>TRBV24-1|TRBJ2-2
CATLGANTGELFF
>TRBV9|TRBJ1-1
CASSPSGTGGIDTEAFF
>TRBV6-5|TRBJ1-1
CASSPPQRSDTEAFF
>TRBV27|TRBJ1-2
CASRMTGGGGYTF
>TRBV19|TRBJ2-3
CASSLRQLLDTQYF
>TRBV30|TRBJ1-5
CAWSVSGVNQPQHF
>TRBV11-2|TRBJ2-7
CASTGKLGTSGLLRNEQYF